This T cell receptor (beta chain) emerged from a study of blood T cell repertoires in COVID-19. The length of the CDR3 is 15 residues. J was trimmed by 3 bases and V by 5 bases; bases with no gene match: 9. The V gene's germline CDR1 is SGHTA and CDR2 FQGTGA. TCRdb's table, derived via immunoSEQ multiplex PCR, lists solely in-frame clones and lacks some. The sample yields 130,000 or so clones, approximately 88% seen once. The chain is built from TRBV7-3 and TRBJ2-7; TRBD2 agrees at 8 bases. Sequenced input: peripheral blood. The sequence derives from a man in his fifties or sixties with acute or convalescent COVID-19. CDR3 residues: CASSPGGARVYEQYF. DNA for the CDR3: TGTGCCAGCAGCCCGGGGGGGGCGAGGGTCTACGAGCAGTACTTC.